This TCR beta chain comes out of a study of blood T cell repertoires in COVID-19. Study-level background: Collection of acute and convalescent COVID-19 samples took place in the United States, Italy and Spain. PBMCs, B-cell-depleted T cells, or T cells were the source of the cDNA or gDNA that made up the material.

In the study's own analysis: The authors estimated nucleated cell counts from reference gene primer amplification. Clones were read by immunoSEQ multiplex PCR, and TCRdb kept only the in-frame ones, dropping some. V, J and clone size are taken as reported in that table, and D and trimming were inferred from the DNA itself. The repertoire consists of under 200,000 clones, with approximately 90% occurring once and the leading ten covering about 2.3%. Germline V gene sequence: CDR1 SGHRS, CDR2 YFSETQ. The CDR3 has 14 residues. Trimming cost V 0 bases and J 2 bases, with 7 bases left between them. The TCR was taken from a man younger than 35 with acute or convalescent COVID-19. Input material: peripheral blood. The chain uses TRBV5-1 and TRBJ2-3; D unresolved. CDR3 in DNA: TGCGCCAGCAGCTTGGAACTCCCCACAGATACGCAGTATTTT. Translating it yields CASSLELPTDTQYF.